A selection of T cell receptor beta chains follows, all from one sample in a study of T cells of healthy individuals. TCRdb reanalysed the 5' RACE reads using MiXCR and keeps one entry per CDR3 protein. This sample has over 95,000 distinct CDR3 sequences, with around 17% found just once. The source is a human donor in good health. Each CDR3 is given with its conserved first and last residue. The order of the fields is V gene, J gene, clone size, D gene, CDR3 protein, CDR3 DNA. The D gene is left open where the match is weak. Size tells how often a clone was seen (once, few, many) or the class of an expanded clone, and some rows leave it out.

TRBV6-1	TRBJ2-1	-	-	CASSEAPRQYNEQFF	TGTGCCAGCAGTGAAGCCCCTAGACAGTACAATGAGCAGTTCTTC
TRBV20-1	TRBJ2-7	many	TRBD2	CSARRPSGTYEQYF	TGCAGTGCTAGGAGGCCTAGCGGAACCTACGAGCAGTACTTC
TRBV27	TRBJ1-1	few	-	CASSPGTSGTEAFF	TGTGCCAGCAGTCCGGGGACATCCGGCACTGAAGCTTTCTTT
TRBV6-2/TRBV6-3	TRBJ2-7	once	TRBD2	CASSPGLAEVDEQYF	TGTGCCAGCAGCCCGGGACTAGCGGAGGTCGACGAGCAGTACTTC
TRBV28	TRBJ2-7	few	TRBD2	CASSLPSGGLYEQYF	TGTGCCAGCAGTCTCCCTAGCGGGGGGCTCTACGAGCAGTACTTC
TRBV4-2	TRBJ1-2	-	-	CASSPERRGYGYTF	TGTGCCAGCAGCCCAGAGCGCAGGGGCTATGGCTACACCTTC
TRBV11-2	TRBJ2-2	-	-	CASSLAEGLGTGELFF	TGTGCCAGCAGCTTAGCTGAGGGGCTCGGGACCGGGGAGCTGTTTTTT
TRBV5-1	TRBJ1-2	many	TRBD1	CASSLENQGDGYTF	TGCGCCAGCAGCTTGGAGAACCAGGGGGATGGCTACACCTTC
TRBV2	TRBJ2-1	-	-	CASSVYEQFF	TGTGCCAGCAGTGTCTATGAGCAGTTCTTC
TRBV28	TRBJ2-5	few	-	CASEDTQETQYF	TGTGCCAGCGAAGACACGCAAGAGACCCAGTACTTC
TRBV28	TRBJ2-7	-	-	CASSLLSLGRTSRGPYEQYF	TGTGCCAGCAGTTTATTGTCGTTAGGGAGGACCTCGAGAGGACCCTACGAGCAGTACTTC
TRBV24-1	TRBJ2-2	-	-	CATSAAANTGELFF	TGTGCCACCAGTGCGGCAGCGAACACCGGGGAGCTGTTTTTT
TRBV28	TRBJ1-5	many	-	CASSPQGLAQHF	TGTGCCAGCAGCCCACAGGGCCTGGCCCAGCATTTT
TRBV7-2	TRBJ2-2	many	-	CASSAGHNGELFF	TGTGCCAGCAGCGCCGGGCACAACGGGGAGCTGTTTTTT
TRBV2	TRBJ1-1	many	-	CASSAMLIGGPTEAFF	TGTGCCAGCAGTGCTATGTTAATTGGGGGCCCCACTGAAGCTTTCTTT
TRBV21-1	TRBJ1-2	few	-	CASSNYARLFPNYGYTF	TGTGCCAGCAGCAACTATGCACGGCTATTCCCTAACTATGGCTACACCTTC